The TCR beta chain described here comes from a study of T-cell reconstitution after alpha-beta-depleted transplantation in children. This clonotype was observed many times. In germline, CDR1 is SQVTM, CDR2 ANQGSEA. V shed 4 bases and J shed 8 bases, with 8 bases lying between them. The CDR3 contains 10 residues. As it was prepared, the TCRbeta library received unique molecular identifiers. Via MiXCR, TCRdb re-called the PCR reads, giving one row per CDR3 protein. This table has around 500,000 distinct CDR3 sequences, more than 20% appearing once. The TCR originated in a boy less than two years old who had a stem cell transplant for acute myeloid leukemia, so the T cells may come from the graft donor. Here the sequenced sample was PBMCs, mostly from graft donor cells, taken 360 days after TCRalphabeta/CD19-depleted stem cell transplant. The V gene is TRBV29-1, the J gene TRBJ1-1, with D hard to call. CDR3 amino acids: CSVVEPEAFF. The CDR3 DNA is TGCAGCGTTGTGGAGCCCGAAGCTTTCTTT.